The present TCR beta chain was sequenced within a study of T cells in Graves' hyperthyroidism and ophthalmopathy. Germline V gives CDR1 SGHTA, CDR2 FQGNSA. Trimming took 5 bases from V and 7 from J, leaving 5 bases between them. The CDR3 is 11 residues long. Amplification yielded TCR beta CDR3 regions, with RNA transcripts as the source. First-round RT-PCR targeting the TCR CDR3 was performed with the HTBI primer set. Each CDR3 protein is one row after TCRdb ran MiXCR on the multiplex PCR reads. This sample carries a few hundred thousand distinct CDR3 sequences, approximately 14% of them seen once, and the ten largest clones take less than 15%. This clonotype was seen a handful of times.

Sequencing was done on a sample of blood. This clonotype was obtained from a woman in her late teens or twenties with Graves' hyperthyroidism. V and J are TRBV7-2 and TRBJ2-2, with D uncertain. This CDR3 reads CASSVVGELFF. CDR3 DNA sequence: TGTGCCAGCAGCGTGGTCGGGGAGCTGTTTTTT.